A selection of T cell receptor beta chains follows, all from one sample in a study of T cell changes during pregnancy in multiple sclerosis. Data came from immunoSEQ multiplex PCR; TCRdb stores just in-frame clones and leaves some out. In the table there are around 50,000 clones, around 93% of which are singletons. This sample comprised CD8+ T cells from peripheral blood mononuclear cells, obtained in the first trimester of pregnancy. Receptors originate from a female donor with multiple sclerosis, enrolled in a pregnancy study. Both conserved end residues are trimmed from each CDR3. The D gene is left open where the match is weak.

d_call: .
j_call: TRBJ2-5
v_call: TRBV7-9
cdr3_aa: ASSFSETQY

d_call: .
j_call: TRBJ2-3
v_call: TRBV27
cdr3_aa: ASSLGGRRTDTQY

d_call: .
j_call: TRBJ2-7
v_call: TRBV7-9
cdr3_aa: ASSLVGLSGYEQY

d_call: .
j_call: TRBJ2-7
v_call: TRBV28
cdr3_aa: ASSLLGTGVQYEQY

d_call: TRBD2
j_call: TRBJ2-7
v_call: TRBV27
cdr3_aa: ASTSPGTSGEQY

d_call: .
j_call: TRBJ2-1
v_call: TRBV6-5
cdr3_aa: ASSYGQDNEQF

d_call: .
j_call: TRBJ1-4
v_call: TRBV9
cdr3_aa: ASSPPAGLGEKLF

d_call: TRBD1
j_call: TRBJ1-1
v_call: TRBV6-4
cdr3_aa: ASSHQGGQGASEAF

d_call: TRBD2
j_call: TRBJ2-7
v_call: TRBV16
cdr3_aa: ASSHLEPGLAGSMHEQY

d_call: .
j_call: TRBJ2-1
v_call: TRBV27
cdr3_aa: ASSPIGAGNEQF

d_call: .
j_call: TRBJ1-1
v_call: TRBV19
cdr3_aa: ASSKRMNTEAF

d_call: .
j_call: TRBJ1-5
v_call: TRBV6-6
cdr3_aa: ASNLARANQPQH

d_call: TRBD2
j_call: TRBJ2-3
v_call: TRBV13
cdr3_aa: ASSLALTGGPDTQY

d_call: .
j_call: TRBJ1-2
v_call: TRBV13
cdr3_aa: ASLRGEGYT

d_call: .
j_call: TRBJ2-4
v_call: TRBV19
cdr3_aa: PRSRAAKNIQY

d_call: TRBD2
j_call: TRBJ2-2
v_call: TRBV9
cdr3_aa: ASSDTLSGNNTGELF

d_call: .
j_call: TRBJ1-3
v_call: TRBV21-1
cdr3_aa: ASPKTAMSGGPYYGNTIY

d_call: TRBD1
j_call: TRBJ2-1
v_call: TRBV5-1
cdr3_aa: ASARQGYYNEQF

d_call: TRBD2
j_call: TRBJ2-5
v_call: TRBV5-4
cdr3_aa: ASRDIAGGPLETQY

d_call: TRBD1
j_call: TRBJ1-2
v_call: TRBV11-2
cdr3_aa: ASSLHGPGQIYGYT

d_call: TRBD1
j_call: TRBJ1-3
v_call: TRBV27
cdr3_aa: ASSPTGFEGNTIY

d_call: .
j_call: TRBJ2-2
v_call: TRBV5-6
cdr3_aa: ASSLALNTGELF

d_call: .
j_call: TRBJ2-2
v_call: TRBV2
cdr3_aa: ASSAHPGAGELF

d_call: .
j_call: TRBJ2-6
v_call: TRBV7-9
cdr3_aa: ASSGGQPSSGANVLT

d_call: .
j_call: TRBJ1-1
v_call: TRBV27
cdr3_aa: ASSLSAGATEAF

d_call: .
j_call: TRBJ2-1
v_call: TRBV19
cdr3_aa: ASSLSGDEQF

d_call: TRBD2
j_call: TRBJ2-1
v_call: TRBV7-9
cdr3_aa: ASSLSLAGGPNEQF

d_call: .
j_call: TRBJ1-1
v_call: TRBV5-4
cdr3_aa: ASSLGHSNTEAF

d_call: .
j_call: TRBJ2-1
v_call: TRBV6-4
cdr3_aa: ASSLYRDSDYNEQF

d_call: .
j_call: TRBJ1-2
v_call: TRBV7-9
cdr3_aa: ASSSVLSYGYT

d_call: .
j_call: TRBJ2-5
v_call: TRBV27
cdr3_aa: ASRGGEGRETQY

d_call: TRBD2
j_call: TRBJ2-1
v_call: TRBV27
cdr3_aa: ASSPSGTSYNEQF

d_call: TRBD1
j_call: TRBJ2-1
v_call: TRBV19
cdr3_aa: ASSWTGTTNNEQF

d_call: .
j_call: TRBJ2-7
v_call: TRBV16
cdr3_aa: ASSQATGEQY

d_call: .
j_call: TRBJ2-3
v_call: TRBV4-1
cdr3_aa: ASSLGLIDTQY

d_call: TRBD1
j_call: TRBJ2-1
v_call: TRBV29-1
cdr3_aa: SVARDSNEQF

d_call: .
j_call: TRBJ1-5
v_call: TRBV19
cdr3_aa: ASSISSDSNQPQH

d_call: .
j_call: TRBJ2-2
v_call: TRBV9
cdr3_aa: ASSVDGRYTGELF

d_call: TRBD1
j_call: TRBJ1-5
v_call: TRBV27
cdr3_aa: ASRTGLYQPQH

d_call: .
j_call: TRBJ2-7
v_call: TRBV5-1
cdr3_aa: ASSLARVSYEQY

d_call: .
j_call: TRBJ2-7
v_call: TRBV19
cdr3_aa: ASSIATIAVSYEQY